The 2 T cell receptor beta chains listed next were all sequenced from one sample in a study of cytomegalovirus exposure and HLA in healthy donors (dated by TCRdb to 2016 to 2017). The library was obtained by the immunoSEQ multiplex PCR assay. A mixture of 60 forward primers for TCR Vbeta segments and 13 reverse primers for TCR Jbeta segments was used in the multiplex PCR. What TCRdb holds here is the immuneACCESS table cut down to in-frame rearrangements. Part of the clones is not present; checked against another copy, under half of the missing clones reflect an unresolved V gene, and the others are unexplained. The sample data list around 150,000 clones, and about 79% of these were observed just once. The top ten hold 0.85% to 1% of the sample. The sample consisted of PBMCs. The receptors derive from a woman in her forties or fifties in good health and CMV-seropositive.

The chain joins TRBV6-5 to TRBJ1-1, with 9 bases aligning to TRBD1. Trimming took 2 bases from V and 10 from J; bases not matched to a gene: 11. The germline gives CDR1 MNHEY, CDR2 SVGAGI. The CDR3 has 15 amino acids. The CDR3 nucleotides are TGTGCCAGCAGTTACGGGAACAGGGGGCGAGGAGGAGCTTTCTTT. It specifies CASSYGNRGRGGAFF.

The chain is built from TRBV4-3 and TRBJ2-3, with D possibly being TRBD2 (7 bases). Trimming pared 1 base from V and 5 bases from J, leaving 13 bases between. The CDR3 contains 15 residues. Germline CDR1 LGHNA, CDR2 YSLEER. CDR3 sequence: CASSQGEGGGDTQYF. CDR3 DNA: TGCGCCAGCAGCCAAGGAGAGGGGGGGGGAGATACGCAGTATTTT.